This T cell receptor (beta chain) was sequenced in a study of CD8 T cells in Susac syndrome. The CDR3 loop spans 13 amino acids. The V gene's germline CDR1 is SGHRS and CDR2 YFSETQ. V lost 0 bases, J lost 7 bases, and 9 bases lay in between. Healthy donors, matched for age and sex, constituted the control group. Purification of the CD8+ and CD4+ T cells relied on negative isolation, and TEMRA cells underwent FACS enrichment. RNA in amounts of roughly 0.5 to 1 ug was reverse transcribed with random hexamers. An immunoSEQ multiplex PCR amplified TCR beta CDR3 over 54 Vbeta and 13 Jbeta. TCRdb re-analysed the immunoSEQ multiplex PCR reads in MiXCR, keeping a single row per CDR3 protein. Found here are more than 150,000 distinct CDR3 sequences, 92% of them singletons; the top ten hold approximately 0.073%.

This chain links TRBV5-1 with TRBJ2-3; D remains ambiguous. The source of this sequence is a human donor in good health. The sequenced material came from CD4+ T cells from PBMCs. CDR3: CASSLDSANTQYF. The CDR3 DNA reads TGCGCCAGCAGCTTGGACTCAGCGAATACGCAGTATTTT.